Each of the 30 T cell receptor beta chains below was sequenced from the same sample in a study of T-cell memory formation after mild COVID-19. TCRdb reprocessed the 5' RACE reads with MiXCR, giving one entry per CDR3 protein. The table lists tens of thousands of distinct CDR3 sequences, 5.5% to 8.5% of them singletons. Sequenced material: PBMCs or a T cell subset sorted from them (not recorded which). These receptors originate from an adult who had mild COVID-19 (a few samples of this study predate the infection). Cell type and time point are not known.

This clonotype was recorded at least ten times. The rearrangement uses TRBV7-9 and TRBJ2-1; D not resolved. This CDR3 comprises 15 residues. Trimming cost V 5 bases and J 9 bases, with 20 bases left between them. Per germline, CDR1 SEHNR and CDR2 FQNEAQ (reference sequence). The chain's CDR3 is CASSPMGSPVIEQFF. The CDR3 nucleotides are TGTGCCAGCAGCCCAATGGGCTCACCAGTCATTGAGCAGTTCTTC.

This clonotype was detected ten times or more. This chain joins TRBV5-1 and TRBJ2-5; perhaps TRBD1 as D (5 bases). Trimming removed 0 bases from V and 2 bases from J, with 11 bases in between. This CDR3 comprises 15 residues. Per the germline V gene, CDR1 is SGHRS and CDR2 is YFSETQ. The CDR3 reads CASSLADRKQETQYF. The CDR3, as DNA: TGCGCCAGCAGCTTGGCAGACAGAAAACAAGAGACCCAGTACTTC. The variable domain in full, completed from reference TRBV5-1 and TRBJ2-5, reads KAGVTQTPRYLIKTRGQQVTLSCSPISGHRSVSWYQQTPGQGLQFLFEYFSETQRNKGNFPGRFSGRQFSNSRSEMNVSTLELGDSALYLCASSLADRKQETQYFGPGTRLLVL.

This clonotype was found many times. V and J are TRBV7-8 and TRBJ2-6; weak D call: TRBD1 (5 bases). This CDR3 spans 14 amino acids. Trimming took off 10 bases at V and 1 base at J, with 11 bases between the two ends. The germline V gene encodes CDR1 SGHVS and CDR2 FQNEAQ. DNA for the CDR3: TGTGCCACCAATAACAGGTCTGGGGCCAACGTCCTGACTTTC. This sequence encodes CATNNRSGANVLTF.

Only a few counts were recorded for this clonotype. The V gene is TRBV4-1, the J gene TRBJ2-1, with TRBD2 matching 8 bases. From germline, CDR1 is MGHRA and CDR2 YSYEKL. CDR3 length: 17 residues. Trimming removed 1 base from V and 2 bases from J; junction bases left unmatched: 7. CDR3 DNA: TGCGCCAGCAGCCAAGGGCGACTAGCGACCACCTACAATGAGCAGTTCTTC. Amino acids: CASSQGRLATTYNEQFF.

This clonotype was counted many times. The V call is TRBV5-5, the J call TRBJ1-5; 8 bases align to TRBD1. The germline gives CDR1 SGHKS, CDR2 YYEKEE (reference sequence). The V gene end was trimmed by 1 base and the J gene end by 5 bases; junction bases not matched to a gene: 5. The CDR3 is 15 amino acids. The DNA for the CDR3 is TGTGCCAGCAGCTTGACAGGGGGTGAATATCAGCCCCAGCATTTT. Translation: CASSLTGGEYQPQHF.

This clonotype was seen repeatedly, ten times or more. In nucleotides, the CDR3 is TGCGCCAGCGTGCGAGTCGGGGGGGCTGCCGATGAGCAGTTCTTC. Protein: CASVRVGGAADEQFF. The chain is built from TRBV5-1 and TRBJ2-1; TRBD2 matches at 8 bases. Losses at the gene ends were 7 bases for V and 8 bases for J; bases not matched to a gene: 14. The CDR3 is 15 amino acids. Germline V gives CDR1 SGHRS, CDR2 YFSETQ.

The chain joins TRBV5-5 to TRBJ1-6; D gene unclear. The ends were cut back, 0 bases at V and 0 bases at J, with 7 bases in the middle. The CDR3 spans 16 residues. Germline V gene lookup returns CDR1 SGHKS and CDR2 YYEKEE (reference sequence). Here the CDR3 reads CASSLDSSSYNSPLHF. CDR3 sequence (DNA): TGTGCCAGCAGCTTGGACAGTAGCTCCTATAATTCACCCCTCCACTTT.

This clonotype showed up many times. The CDR3 sequence is CASSPPPGLETQYF. The CDR3 nucleotides are TGTGCCAGCAGCCCACCCCCGGGACTAGAGACCCAGTACTTC. The chain carries TRBV7-2 and TRBJ2-5; D might be TRBD2 (6 bases). CDR3 length: 14 residues. V was trimmed by 5 bases and J by 4 bases, leaving 14 bases between them. Looked up from germline, CDR1 is SGHTA and CDR2 is FQGNSA.

This clonotype came up a few times. The chain recombines TRBV20-1 with TRBJ2-1, with 10 bases aligning to TRBD1. Losses at the gene ends were 3 bases for V and 7 bases for J; bases not matched to a gene: 3. Germline V CDR1 and CDR2: DFQATT, SNEGSKA (reference sequence). CDR3 length: 13 amino acids. The CDR3 sequence is CSASRTGGNEQFF. CDR3 DNA: TGCAGTGCTAGCAGGACAGGGGGTAATGAGCAGTTCTTC.

In its sample, this clonotype was seen many times. Written as DNA, the CDR3 is TGTGCCACCAGTGATTCGGGGGGTTTGGGCAATCAGCCCCAGCATTTT. Protein product: CATSDSGGLGNQPQHF. The gene calls are TRBV24-1 and TRBJ1-5, with D perhaps TRBD1 (5 bases). Per the germline V gene, CDR1 is KGHDR and CDR2 is SFDVKD. Trimming removed 2 bases at V and 2 bases at J, with 12 bases between. The CDR3 sequence is 16 residues long.

This clonotype was seen many times. The chain employs TRBV24-1 and TRBJ2-5; TRBD1 matches 8 bases. Trimming removed 9 bases from V and 3 bases from J; junction bases left unmatched: 11. The CDR3 totals 15 residues. Germline assignment: CDR1 KGHDR and CDR2 SFDVKD. The CDR3 reads CATGRTGRLEETQYF. CDR3 nucleotides: TGTGCCACCGGCAGGACAGGGAGATTGGAAGAGACCCAGTACTTC.

This clonotype was seen many times. This chain uses TRBV5-1 with TRBJ2-6; D is uncertain. The CDR3 has 16 amino acids. The V end lost 2 bases, the J end lost 0 bases, and 9 bases lay between the germline ends. Per germline, CDR1 SGHRS and CDR2 YFSETQ. The CDR3 nucleotides are TGCGCCAGCAGCTTCGGCACCTCCTCTGGGGCCAACGTCCTGACTTTC. Its protein is CASSFGTSSGANVLTF.

This clonotype was observed at least ten times. The genes are TRBV20-1 and TRBJ1-1; D not certain. This CDR3 spans 13 amino acids. V was trimmed by 5 bases and J by 0 bases, leaving 10 bases between them. From germline, CDR1 is DFQATT and CDR2 SNEGSKA (reference sequence). In DNA form, the CDR3 reads TGCAGTGCTTTAGACGGCATGAACACTGAAGCTTTCTTT. Translating gives CSALDGMNTEAFF.

Ten or more counts support this clonotype. This sequence joins TRBV11-1 and TRBJ2-1; 11 bases are a match to TRBD2. The CDR3 sequence is 16 residues long. Germline assignment: CDR1 SGHAT and CDR2 FQDESV (reference sequence). Trimming at V came to 2 bases and at J to 6 bases, leaving 6 bases not matched to a gene. CDR3 DNA: TGTGCCAGCAGCTTATTCACTAGCGGGAGCCCCAATGAGCAGTTCTTC. Encoded protein: CASSLFTSGSPNEQFF.

This clonotype has more than one count but fewer than ten. V usage is TRBV29-1 and J usage is TRBJ2-4; 10 positions match TRBD2. CDR3 length equals 14 residues. V lost 4 bases, J lost 9 bases, and 9 bases stayed unmatched. Germline-derived CDR1 and CDR2 are SQVTM and ANQGSEA. As DNA, the CDR3 is TGCAGCGTTGGAAAAGCGGGAGGGAAGGGCATTCAGTACTTC. This encodes CSVGKAGGKGIQYF.

This clonotype was seen ten or more times. The chain recombines TRBV7-2 with TRBJ1-1; D uncertain. The V and J ends lost 1 base and 5 bases respectively, with 11 bases between them. Germline V gene lookup returns CDR1 SGHTA and CDR2 FQGNSA. The CDR3 is made up of 14 amino acids. CDR3 in amino acids: CASSLESRGTEAFF. CDR3 sequence (DNA): TGTGCCAGCAGCTTAGAATCCCGTGGGACTGAAGCTTTCTTT. Full variable domain (missing parts from reference TRBV7-2 and TRBJ1-1): GAGVSQSPSNKVTEKGKDVELRCDPISGHTALYWYRQSLGQGLEFLIYFQGNSAPDKSGLPSDRFSAERTGGSVSTLTIQRTQQEDSAVYLCASSLESRGTEAFFGQGTRLTVV.

Ten or more counts support this clonotype. The CDR3 reads CASSLGGYNEQFF. CDR3 coding DNA: TGCGCCAGCAGCTTGGGTGGATACAATGAGCAGTTCTTC. The chain is built from TRBV5-1 and TRBJ2-1; D is ambiguous. The V gene lost 0 bases and the J gene lost 4 bases, with 5 bases spanning the gap. The CDR3 runs to 13 residues. Germline CDR1 reads SGHRS; CDR2 reads YFSETQ.

In its sample, this clonotype was seen many times. The chain has TRBV10-3 and TRBJ2-5, with D tentatively TRBD1 or TRBD2 (5 bases each). The CDR3 is made up of 17 amino acids. The V and J ends lost 6 bases and 6 bases respectively, with 26 bases between them. Germline V lookup: CDR1 ENHRY, CDR2 SYGVKD. The CDR3 nucleotides read TGTGCCATCAGGCGGGCCTCGGAGCGGCATGGGACGCAGACCCAGTACTTC. Amino acid sequence: CAIRRASERHGTQTQYF.

The chain recombines TRBV6-2 or TRBV6-3 with TRBJ2-2; the match to TRBD2 covers 8 bases. CDR3 size: 17 residues. V dropped 7 bases and J dropped 4; count of bases not matched to a gene: 14. Germline assignment: CDR1 MNHEY and CDR2 SVGEGT. The CDR3: CASILTPGLGATGELFF. Written as DNA, the CDR3 is TGTGCCAGCATTTTAACCCCGGGACTAGGGGCCACCGGGGAGCTGTTTTTT.

This clonotype was recorded at least ten times. The chain couples TRBV7-2 to TRBJ2-7, with 12 bases matching TRBD2. The germline V gene encodes CDR1 SGHTA and CDR2 FQGNSA. The CDR3 contains 15 residues. The V gene end was trimmed by 5 bases and the J gene end by 2 bases; junction bases not matched to a gene: 4. The CDR3 here is CASSPSGGDPYEQYF. CDR3 sequence (DNA): TGTGCCAGCAGCCCTAGCGGGGGGGACCCCTACGAGCAGTACTTC.

This clonotype has a count of ten or more. The chain uses TRBV7-3 and TRBJ1-6; a possible D gene is TRBD1 (5 bases). CDR1 and CDR2 from the germline V gene are SGHTA and FQGTGA. This CDR3 spans 14 amino acids. V was cut by 5 bases and J by 5 bases, with 10 bases left in between. CDR3 in amino acids: CASSAGTDNSPLHF. The DNA of the CDR3 is TGTGCCAGCAGCGCCGGGACTGATAATTCACCCCTCCACTTT.

J is TRBJ1-5 and V is TRBV6-2 or TRBV6-3; 9 bases are a match to TRBD1. The V segment lost 7 bases and the J segment 0 bases; nucleotides outside the gene matches: 16. Germline V gives CDR1 MNHEY, CDR2 SVGEGT. The CDR3 runs 19 residues. The CDR3 sequence is CASKYNTGGAAYSNQPQHF. In DNA, the CDR3 is TGTGCCAGCAAGTATAATACAGGGGGCGCTGCCTATAGCAATCAGCCCCAGCATTTT.

There are many counts of this clonotype. This chain connects TRBV20-1 to TRBJ2-5; D possibly matches TRBD1 or TRBD2 (5 bases each). The germline gives CDR1 DFQATT, CDR2 SNEGSKA (reference sequence). The CDR3 contains 13 residues. Between the trimmed V and J ends, which lost 5 bases and 3 bases, there was a span of 13 bases. CDR3 residues: CSAPGTDEETQYF. In nucleotides, the CDR3 is TGCAGTGCTCCCGGGACGGATGAAGAGACCCAGTACTTC.

There are a few counts of this clonotype. The rearrangement uses TRBV5-6 and TRBJ1-2, with a tentative D call TRBD1 (5 bases). The CDR3 extends over 13 amino acids. The V end lost 4 bases, the J end lost 3 bases, and 10 bases lay between the germline ends. Germline assignment: CDR1 SGHDT and CDR2 YYEEEE. CDR3 sequence (DNA): TGTGCCAGCAGCCGGGACGGAGACTATGGCTACACCTTC. Protein product: CASSRDGDYGYTF.

In its sample, this clonotype was seen many times. The chain's CDR3 is CASSFGQRGAEAFF. CDR3 bases: TGTGCCAGCAGTTTCGGACAGCGGGGCGCTGAAGCTTTCTTT. The chain employs TRBV12-3 or TRBV12-4 and TRBJ1-1, with D possibly being TRBD1 (6 bases). The CDR3 has 14 amino acids. Trimming took 3 bases from V and 6 from J, leaving 14 bases between them.

This clonotype showed up many times. The rearrangement joins TRBV5-1 to TRBJ2-5, with D possibly matching TRBD2 (6 bases). Trimming left V 2 bases short and J 5 bases short, with 16 bases between. Germline V lookup: CDR1 SGHRS, CDR2 YFSETQ. The CDR3 is made up of 15 amino acids. CDR3 sequence: CASSFLSDRGETQYF. The CDR3 coding sequence is TGCGCCAGCAGCTTCCTCTCTGATCGGGGGGAGACCCAGTACTTC.

This clonotype has a count of ten or more. The chain is built from TRBV19 and TRBJ2-3, with D unresolved. This CDR3 is built from 11 residues. V lost 3 bases and J lost 2, with 0 bases in between. Germline V gives CDR1 LNHDA, CDR2 SQIVND (reference sequence). CDR3: CASSITDTQYF. The CDR3 DNA sequence: TGTGCCAGTAGTATCACAGATACGCAGTATTTT. Full variable domain (outside the CDR3, taken from reference TRBV19 and TRBJ2-3): DGGITQSPKYLFRKEGQNVTLSCEQNLNHDAMYWYRQDPGQGLRLIYYSQIVNDFQKGDIAEGYSVSREKKESFPLTVTSAQKNPTAFYLCASSITDTQYFGPGTRLTVL.

This clonotype was seen many times. The rearrangement links TRBV12-3 or TRBV12-4 to TRBJ1-2; TRBD1 agrees at 11 bases. CDR3 length: 15 residues. V was clipped by 5 bases and J by 2 bases; unmatched bases: 4. In DNA form, the CDR3 reads TGTGCCAGCAGTCTCAGGACAGGGGGCAACTATGGCTACACCTTC. It encodes CASSLRTGGNYGYTF.

The J gene is TRBJ1-2, the V gene TRBV27; D call uncertain. The CDR3 length is 14 residues. Per the germline V gene, CDR1 is MNHEY and CDR2 is SMNVEV (reference sequence). V was shortened by 4 bases and J by 4 bases, with 13 bases between the two germline ends. CDR3 sequence reads: CASSSPSNGYGYTF. The CDR3 DNA is TGTGCCAGCAGTTCCCCCAGCAACGGCTATGGCTACACCTTC.

The chain joins TRBV18 to TRBJ2-4; D uncertain. Germline V gene sequence: CDR1 KGHSH, CDR2 LQKENI. V was cut by 5 bases and J by 0 bases, with 14 bases left in between. The CDR3 is 16 amino acids. The CDR3 sequence: CASSDQNLLAKNIQYF. Here the CDR3 DNA reads TGTGCCAGCTCAGACCAGAATTTATTAGCCAAAAACATTCAGTACTTC.